Sequencing of this TCR beta chain was carried out in a study of blood T cell repertoires in COVID-19. Generated by immunoSEQ multiplex PCR, the TCRdb table keeps only in-frame clones and is missing some. The profile shows about 140,000 clones, more than 65% of them singletons. V lost 0 bases to trimming and J lost 10 bases; unmatched junction nucleotides: 5. Per germline, CDR1 SGHRS and CDR2 YFSETQ. This CDR3 spans 14 amino acids. Specimen: peripheral blood. This clonotype was obtained from a human donor in a cohort sampled during active COVID-19. This sequence joins TRBV5-1 and TRBJ1-1, with 11 bases identical to TRBD1. CDR3 nucleotide sequence: TGCGCCAGCAGCTTGGGGGACAGGGGGAAGCCAGCTTTCTTT. Protein sequence: CASSLGDRGKPAFF. The variable domain in full, with the rest retrieved from reference TRBV5-1 and TRBJ1-1, is KAGVTQTPRYLIKTRGQQVTLSCSPISGHRSVSWYQQTPGQGLQFLFEYFSETQRNKGNFPGRFSGRQFSNSRSEMNVSTLELGDSALYLCASSLGDRGKPAFFGQGTRLTVV.